The clone carrying this TCR beta chain has more than one count but fewer than ten. Its matching antigen is unknown. The data derive from a study of cytomegalovirus exposure and HLA in healthy donors. Study results and limitations: Productive status was seen about 87% or about 30% of the time for most TCR beta V segments in an earlier analysis. As was reported, the HLA-A and HLA-B alleles of most subjects were accurately predicted from TCR beta sequences.

Researchers ran the PCR with 60 Vbeta and 13 Jbeta primers. Some clones are missing from TCRdb's copy, which holds only in-frame ones; the method was immunoSEQ multiplex PCR. The repertoire consists of tens of thousands of clones, with more than 80% occurring once and the leading ten covering roughly 2.9%. The V gene's germline CDR1 is SNHLY and CDR2 FYNNEI. CDR3 length: 14 residues. V lost 1 base to trimming and J lost 10 bases; unmatched junction nucleotides: 3. Sequencing input: PBMCs. The V and J genes are TRBV2 and TRBJ1-6; 8 bases agree with TRBD1. The TCR was taken from a young woman in good health and CMV-seronegative. This chain's CDR3 is CASSEDRGYSPLHF. The CDR3 DNA reads TGTGCCAGCAGTGAAGACAGGGGGTACTCACCCCTCCACTTT.